This entry lists 9 T cell receptor beta chains sequenced from one sample in a study of blood T cell repertoires in COVID-19. Profiling relied on immunoSEQ multiplex PCR, and the TCRdb table lists in-frame clones only, not all of them. This sample has 200,000 to 250,000 clones; over 75% occur once, and the top ten carry roughly 3.7%. Material for sequencing was PBMCs or T cells enriched from blood (not recorded which). The receptors stem from a woman in her 30s who had been exposed to COVID-19.

Only a few counts were recorded for this clone. V and J are TRBV12-3 or TRBV12-4 and TRBJ2-1; D possibly corresponds to TRBD1 (5 bases). Deletions cut 6 bases from V and 6 bases from J, with 12 bases between. This CDR3 comprises 13 residues. The CDR3 here is CASSQDSLNEQFF. The CDR3 DNA sequence: TGTGCCAGCAGCCAAGACAGCCTCAATGAGCAGTTCTTC.

This chain connects TRBV2 to TRBJ1-1, with 8 bases that match TRBD1. CDR1 and CDR2 from the germline V gene are SNHLY and FYNNEI. Unmatched junction bases numbered 7, after V lost 6 bases and J lost 1 base. This CDR3 region has 15 residues. CDR3 residues: CASRYPGGSNTEAFF. In DNA, the CDR3 is TGTGCCAGCAGATATCCAGGGGGCTCGAACACTGAAGCTTTCTTT.

This rearrangement joins TRBV16 to TRBJ1-4, with TRBD1 identical over 7 bases. The CDR3 sequence is 16 residues long. Germline V gives CDR1 KGHSY, CDR2 FQNENV. Trimming cost V 4 bases and J 1 base; bases outside gene matches: 6. The CDR3 region is CASSRRTGGTNEKLFF. The CDR3 bases are TGTGCCAGCAGCCGCCGGACAGGAGGAACTAATGAAAAACTGTTTTTT.

This rearrangement joins TRBV5-4 to TRBJ2-1; D is possibly TRBD2 (5 bases). Trimming stripped 2 bases from V and 8 bases from J, with 14 bases between. This CDR3 comprises 14 residues. Germline lookup yields CDR1 SGHNT and CDR2 YYREEE (reference sequence). The CDR3 sequence: CASSFSPSSDEQFF. The CDR3 DNA follows: TGTGCCAGCAGCTTTAGCCCTAGCTCCGATGAGCAGTTCTTC.

The chain joins TRBV14 to TRBJ2-3, with 7 bases aligning to TRBD2. V shed 0 bases and J 2 bases; nucleotides not matched to a gene: 8. The CDR3 runs to 17 residues. Germline V gives CDR1 SGHDN, CDR2 FVKESK. CDR3 nucleotides: TGTGCCAGCAGCCAAGATCTCGGGGGAGGGGACACAGATACGCAGTATTTT. Translated, it gives CASSQDLGGGDTDTQYF.

The chain combines TRBV6-5 with TRBJ2-7; the match to TRBD2 covers 10 bases. Germline values: CDR1 MNHEY, CDR2 SVGAGI. The CDR3 sequence is 13 residues long. The V segment lost 6 bases and the J segment 6 bases; nucleotides outside the gene matches: 5. The CDR3 spells CASRASGSREQYF. The CDR3 DNA follows: TGTGCCAGCAGGGCTAGCGGGAGTCGCGAGCAGTACTTC.

This clone occurred once. The chain recombines TRBV24-1 with TRBJ2-1; D unclear. V dropped 4 bases and J dropped 4 bases, with 7 bases sitting between them. The CDR3 loop spans 13 amino acids. Germline-derived CDR1 and CDR2 are KGHDR and SFDVKD. CDR3 nucleotides: TGTGCCACCAGTGACCCCCCTTACAATGAGCAGTTCTTC. Amino acids: CATSDPPYNEQFF.

The J gene is TRBJ2-1, the V gene TRBV9; TRBD2 agrees at 8 bases. Trimming cost V 0 bases and J 5 bases; bases outside gene matches: 4. The CDR3 runs 15 residues. CDR1 and CDR2 (germline): SGDLS, YYNGEE. The CDR3, as DNA: TGTGCCAGCAGCGTAGGAGCGGGAGACAACAATGAGCAGTTCTTC. It is translated as CASSVGAGDNNEQFF.

The chain recombines TRBV28 with TRBJ2-3, with 10 positions matching TRBD2. Germline CDR1 and CDR2: MDHEN and SYDVKM. V trimming: 7 bases; J trimming: 4 bases; junction bases outside the gene matches: 8. The CDR3 runs to 15 residues. As DNA, the CDR3 is TGTGCCAGCAACCTGAACGGACTAGCGGCAGATACGCAGTATTTT. Its translation is CASNLNGLAADTQYF.